This is a list of T cell receptor beta chains from one sample in a study of CD8+ T cells in alopecia areata. The assay was immunoSEQ multiplex PCR, and TCRdb's table has in-frame clones only and misses some. This sample has roughly 150,000 clones, with 55% found just once. Sequencing was performed on CD4+ T cells sorted from blood. These receptors were obtained from a human donor in good health. The CDR3 runs from the conserved cysteine through the conserved F or W. The order of the fields is D gene, J gene, V gene, clone size, CDR3 DNA, CDR3 protein. D genes are given only for firm matches. Clone size, where shown, is once, few, many, or a class for clones that have expanded.

D: TRBD1
J: TRBJ2-2
V: TRBV29-1
size: few
DNA: TGCAGCGTTGTCCCGGACAGGGGTGGGGAGCTGTTTTTT
CDR3: CSVVPDRGGELFF

D: TRBD1
J: TRBJ2-5
V: TRBV23-1
size: NA
DNA: TGCGCCAGCAGTCAATCGTTCCAGGGGGACCAAGAGACCCAGTACTTC
CDR3: CASSQSFQGDQETQYF

D: NA
J: TRBJ2-7
V: TRBV7-2
size: few
DNA: TGTGCCAGCAGCATGACAGGTTTCGAGCAGTACTTC
CDR3: CASSMTGFEQYF

D: NA
J: TRBJ1-1
V: TRBV10-3
size: NA
DNA: TGTGCCATCAGTGAGGCACAGGGTCTCGCTGAAGCTTTCTTT
CDR3: CAISEAQGLAEAFF

D: NA
J: TRBJ1-1
V: TRBV9
size: many
DNA: TGTGCCAGCAGCGTGGAGTTAAGGGCTGAAGCTTTCTTT
CDR3: CASSVELRAEAFF

D: NA
J: TRBJ1-1
V: TRBV6-5
size: NA
DNA: TGTGCCAGCAGTTACATAGTTGGACGGAGCACTGAAGCTTTCTTT
CDR3: CASSYIVGRSTEAFF

D: NA
J: TRBJ1-2
V: TRBV2
size: few
DNA: TGTGCCAGCACGAGGGGTAACTATGGCTACACCTTC
CDR3: CASTRGNYGYTF

D: TRBD1
J: TRBJ1-2
V: TRBV9
size: NA
DNA: TGTGCCAGCAGCCCTGCGACAGGGTTGTACGGCTACACCTTC
CDR3: CASSPATGLYGYTF

D: NA
J: TRBJ2-1
V: TRBV9
size: NA
DNA: TGTGCCAGCAGCGGAGCCGGAGGCAGAGGGGATGAGCAGTTCTTC
CDR3: CASSGAGGRGDEQFF

D: TRBD2
J: TRBJ2-3
V: TRBV9
size: many
DNA: TGTGCCAGCAGCGTCGCCGGGACTAGCGGGCCTCCTAGCACAGATACGCAGTATTTT
CDR3: CASSVAGTSGPPSTDTQYF

D: NA
J: TRBJ2-7
V: TRBV5-1
size: NA
DNA: TGCGCCAGCAGTTTTACAGGGAACTACGAGCAGTACTTC
CDR3: CASSFTGNYEQYF

D: NA
J: TRBJ2-3
V: TRBV13
size: once
DNA: TGTGCCAGCAGCTCGGTTTACGATACGCAGTATTTT
CDR3: CASSSVYDTQYF

D: NA
J: TRBJ2-7
V: TRBV2
size: NA
DNA: TGTGCCAGCAGTCGCCTCTCCTACGAGCAGTACTTC
CDR3: CASSRLSYEQYF

D: TRBD2
J: TRBJ2-2
V: TRBV7-9
size: NA
DNA: TGTGCCAGCAGCCAGCGGGAGGAGAACACCGGGGAGCTGTTTTTT
CDR3: CASSQREENTGELFF

D: TRBD1
J: TRBJ1-2
V: TRBV28
size: NA
DNA: TGTGCAACCCTCCGGGACAGGGCCCTCCGGGGCTACACCTTC
CDR3: CATLRDRALRGYTF

D: NA
J: TRBJ2-3
V: TRBV15
size: NA
DNA: TGTGCCACCAGCAGAGATCATGGCACAGATACGCAGTATTTT
CDR3: CATSRDHGTDTQYF

D: NA
J: TRBJ2-7
V: TRBV6-6
size: many
DNA: TGTGCCAGCAGTTGGGACTTGACAGGTCTGGACGAGCAGTACTTC
CDR3: CASSWDLTGLDEQYF

D: NA
J: TRBJ2-3
V: TRBV29-1
size: NA
DNA: TGCAGCGTTGGGGCCCCGGGAGTAGGTGATACGCAGTATTTT
CDR3: CSVGAPGVGDTQYF

D: TRBD2
J: TRBJ2-3
V: TRBV13
size: once
DNA: TGTGCCAGCAGCTCCCTTGGACTAGGCCAAACAGATACGCAGTATTTT
CDR3: CASSSLGLGQTDTQYF

D: NA
J: TRBJ2-3
V: TRBV27
size: NA
DNA: TGTGCCAGCAGTCCTCACGGCGGGAGCACAGATACGCAGTATTTT
CDR3: CASSPHGGSTDTQYF

D: TRBD2
J: TRBJ2-3
V: TRBV9
size: few
DNA: TGTGCCAGCAGCAAAAGTTTGGCGGGAGGCGCAGATACGCAGTATTTT
CDR3: CASSKSLAGGADTQYF

D: NA
J: TRBJ2-1
V: TRBV4-1
size: once
DNA: TGCGCCAGCAGCCAAGGGCCTTACAATGAGCAGTTCTTC
CDR3: CASSQGPYNEQFF

D: NA
J: TRBJ2-1
V: TRBV5-1
size: few
DNA: TGCGCCAGCAGCGGCGGACCGACTAGCTCCTACAATGAGCAGTTCTTC
CDR3: CASSGGPTSSYNEQFF

D: NA
J: TRBJ2-7
V: TRBV5-1
size: NA
DNA: TGCGCCAGCAGCTTGGAGCCATGGGACGAGCAGTACTTC
CDR3: CASSLEPWDEQYF

D: NA
J: TRBJ1-2
V: TRBV20-1
size: NA
DNA: TGCAGTGCTAGACAGGTCTTGGGCTACACCTTC
CDR3: CSARQVLGYTF

D: TRBD2
J: TRBJ2-5
V: TRBV4-2
size: few
DNA: TGTGCCAGCAGCCAAGCTGTGGGACTAGCGGGAGGATCGCAAGAGACCCAGTACTTC
CDR3: CASSQAVGLAGGSQETQYF

D: TRBD1
J: TRBJ2-7
V: TRBV5-1
size: NA
DNA: TGCGCCAGCAGCTTGAGGGGACAGGGGTCCAACGAGCAGTACTTC
CDR3: CASSLRGQGSNEQYF

D: TRBD1
J: TRBJ2-3
V: TRBV5-4
size: once
DNA: TGTGCCAGCAGCATCGGACAGGTTCTCGATACGCAGTATTTT
CDR3: CASSIGQVLDTQYF

D: NA
J: TRBJ1-2
V: TRBV6-5
size: NA
DNA: TGTGCCAGCAGTTACTCCTTCCCCACCTTC
CDR3: CASSYSFPTF

D: NA
J: TRBJ2-1
V: TRBV29-1
size: few
DNA: TGCAGCGTGATTCGAGAGACGTCCTACAATGAGCAGTTCTTC
CDR3: CSVIRETSYNEQFF

D: TRBD1
J: TRBJ1-2
V: TRBV29-1
size: NA
DNA: TGCAGCGCCACCAAAGGGGGCGGCTATGGCTACACCTTC
CDR3: CSATKGGGYGYTF

D: NA
J: TRBJ1-2
V: TRBV7-9
size: few
DNA: TGTGCCAGCAGCATCGGCCGGACAGTTAACTATGGCTACACCTTC
CDR3: CASSIGRTVNYGYTF